The 20 T cell receptor beta chains in this list originate from one sample, sequenced in a study of shared clonotypes between healthy human individuals. Repertoires were generated with immunoSEQ multiplex PCR, while TCRdb's copy carries only in-frame clones and drops some. The table lists hundreds of thousands of clones, roughly three quarters of them singletons. The sequencing input was PBMCs. These receptors originate from a woman between 40 and 55 years old in good health. Some clones in this sample may be carry-over from other donors' samples.

The chain links TRBV7-3 to TRBJ2-2, with D unresolved. Germline V gene data show CDR1 as SGHTA and CDR2 as FQGTGA. V was cut by 4 bases and J by 5 bases, with 11 bases left in between. This CDR3 comprises 14 residues. CDR3 sequence reads: CASSSDQHTGELFF. Here the CDR3 DNA reads TGTGCCAGCAGCTCCGACCAACATACCGGGGAGCTGTTTTTT.

V gene TRBV29-1 combines with J gene TRBJ2-2; a possible D gene is TRBD2 (6 bases). The V end lost 4 bases, the J end lost 7 bases, and 13 bases lay between the germline ends. Germline CDR1 and CDR2: SQVTM and ANQGSEA. This CDR3 spans 13 amino acids. CDR3: CSVGREGVGELFF. CDR3 nucleotide sequence: TGCAGCGTTGGGCGGGAAGGTGTCGGGGAGCTGTTTTTT.

The chain carries TRBV10-1 and TRBJ1-4, with 11 bases matching TRBD1. Germline trimming cut 7 bases from V and 17 bases from J; bases unmatched to any gene: 18. Germline V gene lookup returns CDR1 WNHNN and CDR2 SYGVQD (reference sequence). The CDR3 is 15 residues long. The CDR3 region is CASIKGQGVPTGGFF. The CDR3 nucleotides are TGCGCCAGCATTAAGGGACAGGGGGTACCAACTGGGGGTTTTTTT.

This clone has only a few counts. The chain links TRBV7-9 to TRBJ1-1; 8 positions agree with TRBD1. V shed 1 base and J 1 base; nucleotides not matched to a gene: 2. The CDR3 length is 15 residues. CDR1 SEHNR and CDR2 FQNEAQ come from the germline V gene (reference sequence). The CDR3 is CASSLGGQENTEAFF. CDR3 sequence (DNA): TGTGCCAGCAGCTTAGGGGGACAGGAGAACACTGAAGCTTTCTTT. Full variable domain (rest looked up from reference TRBV7-9 and TRBJ1-1): DTGVSQNPRHKITKRGQNVTFRCDPISEHNRLYWYRQTLGQGPEFLTYFQNEAQLEKSRLLSDRFSAERPKGSFSTLEIQRTEQGDSAMYLCASSLGGQENTEAFFGQGTRLTVV.

The rearrangement joins TRBV7-3 to TRBJ2-1, with TRBD2 matching 10 bases. In germline, CDR1 is SGHTA, CDR2 FQGTGA. V lost 5 bases and J lost 8; bases outside the gene matches: 12. The CDR3 covers 16 residues. The CDR3 reads CASSGGNLAGVDEQFF. The CDR3 DNA reads TGTGCCAGCAGCGGGGGTAACCTAGCGGGAGTCGATGAGCAGTTCTTC.

This clone was observed a single time. The chain employs TRBV11-1 and TRBJ2-7; TRBD1 agrees at 7 bases. This CDR3 is 16 amino acids long. Trimming took 5 bases from V and 5 from J; bases not matched to a gene: 15. CDR1 and CDR2 from the germline V gene are SGHAT and FQDESV (reference sequence). The chain's CDR3 is CASSPTRGPFSDEQYF. DNA for the CDR3: TGTGCCAGCAGCCCAACTAGGGGGCCTTTCAGCGACGAGCAGTACTTC. The full variable domain, completed using reference TRBV11-1 and TRBJ2-7, is EAEVAQSPRYKITEKSQAVAFWCDPISGHATLYWYRQILGQGPELLVQFQDESVVDDSQLPKDRFSAERLKGVDSTLKIQPAELGDSAMYLCASSPTRGPFSDEQYFGPGTRLTVT.

The chain is built from TRBV5-1 and TRBJ1-1, with D hard to call. Germline values: CDR1 SGHRS, CDR2 YFSETQ. The CDR3 loop spans 14 amino acids. Trimming pared 1 base from V and 4 bases from J, leaving 11 bases between. CDR3 sequence reads: CASSLIETSTEAFF. DNA of the CDR3: TGCGCCAGCAGCTTGATAGAGACTTCCACTGAAGCTTTCTTT.

The rearrangement links TRBV7-7 to TRBJ1-3, with D uncertain. Germline V CDR1 and CDR2: SSHAT, FNYEAQ (reference sequence). Trimming took 1 base from V and 0 from J, leaving 4 bases between them. This CDR3 comprises 14 residues. The CDR3 region is CASSLDASGNTIYF. CDR3 coding DNA: TGTGCCAGCAGCTTAGACGCCTCTGGAAACACCATATATTTT. Full variable domain (remainder filled in from reference TRBV7-7 and TRBJ1-3): GAGVSQSPRYKVTKRGQDVTLRCDPISSHATLYWYQQALGQGPEFLTYFNYEAQPDKSGLPSDRFSAERPEGSISTLTIQRTEQRDSAMYRCASSLDASGNTIYFGEGSWLTVV.

The chain combines TRBV28 with TRBJ1-2, with D unclear. Germline V lookup: CDR1 MDHEN, CDR2 SYDVKM. V lost 2 bases, J lost 2 bases, and 3 bases lay in between. The CDR3 has 12 amino acids. CDR3 amino acids: CASSLHNYGYTF. CDR3 sequence (DNA): TGTGCCAGCAGTTTACACAACTATGGCTACACCTTC.

The V call is TRBV11-2, the J call TRBJ2-3; 9 positions match TRBD2. Germline V gene sequence: CDR1 SGHAT, CDR2 FQNNGV. The CDR3 has 17 residues. Trimming took 6 bases from V and 1 from J; bases not matched to a gene: 11. CDR3 nucleotide sequence: TGTGCCAGCAGACGTCCGGGACTAGCCCGCCGCACAGATACGCAGTATTTT. Its translation: CASRRPGLARRTDTQYF.

The chain couples TRBV28 to TRBJ1-2, with 9 bases aligning to TRBD1. With 6 bases clipped from V and 9 bases from J, the junction kept 11 bases outside the gene matches. Germline values: CDR1 MDHEN, CDR2 SYDVKM. The CDR3 spans 14 residues. This CDR3 is CASSGPGQGSSYTF. CDR3 nucleotide sequence: TGTGCCAGCAGCGGACCGGGACAGGGAAGTAGCTACACCTTC.

The J gene is TRBJ1-1, the V gene TRBV6-5; the match to TRBD1 covers 8 bases. Germline trimming cut 5 bases from V and 5 bases from J; bases unmatched to any gene: 7. In germline, CDR1 is MNHEY, CDR2 SVGAGI. The length of the CDR3 is 14 residues. The DNA for the CDR3 is TGTGCCAGCAGTGGAACAGGGGGTTTAACTGAAGCTTTCTTT. This sequence encodes CASSGTGGLTEAFF.

V is TRBV7-9 and J is TRBJ2-1, with D perhaps TRBD2 (6 bases). Germline V gene lookup returns CDR1 SEHNR and CDR2 FQNEAQ (reference sequence). The CDR3 consists of 13 residues. Between the trimmed V and J ends, which lost 5 bases and 9 bases, there was a span of 14 bases. The CDR3 nucleotides read TGTGCCAGCAGCCTCACGGGACTTCCTGAGCAGTTCTTC. It encodes CASSLTGLPEQFF.

This clone was picked up one time. J is TRBJ2-7 and V is TRBV7-2; no clear D gene. Germline CDR1 and CDR2: SGHTA and FQGNSA. Trimming removed 1 base from V and 3 bases from J, with 7 bases in between. The CDR3 runs 13 residues. The CDR3 spells CASSLGTLYEQYF. In DNA, the CDR3 is TGTGCCAGCAGCTTAGGAACCCTCTACGAGCAGTACTTC.

The gene calls are TRBV19 and TRBJ2-2; D uncertain. Germline CDR1 reads LNHDA; CDR2 reads SQIVND (reference sequence). The V end lost 1 base, the J end lost 2 bases, and 8 bases lay between the germline ends. The CDR3 has 15 residues. The CDR3 nucleotides are TGTGCCAGTAGTATAGTTGACCGTAACACCGGGGAGCTGTTTTTT. This translates into CASSIVDRNTGELFF.

The CDR3 loop is CASGTGGKNIQYF. The CDR3 region has the DNA TGTGCCAGCGGTACAGGGGGCAAAAACATTCAGTACTTC. The chain carries TRBV7-9 and TRBJ2-4; TRBD1 agrees at 8 bases. V gave up 8 bases and J gave up 3 bases; unmatched junction bases: 3. This CDR3 comprises 13 residues. Germline V gene sequence: CDR1 SEHNR, CDR2 FQNEAQ (reference sequence).

CDR3 residues: CASSPEGALARSSEQYF. The CDR3 DNA reads as TGTGCCAGTAGTCCCGAGGGGGCGCTGGCACGGTCTAGCGAGCAGTACTTC. The chain couples TRBV19 to TRBJ2-7, with 7 bases identical to TRBD1. The CDR3 runs 17 residues. With V trimmed by 5 bases and J by 6 bases, 19 bases remained unmatched. Per germline, CDR1 LNHDA and CDR2 SQIVND (reference sequence).

The chain combines TRBV6-1 with TRBJ1-2; D not resolved. Germline CDR1 and CDR2: MNHNS and SASEGT. There are 13 residues in the CDR3. With 7 bases removed from V and 1 base from J, the gap between germline ends came to 10 bases. The DNA of the CDR3 is TGTGCCAGCATACGGGAGAATAACTATGGCTACACCTTC. This encodes CASIRENNYGYTF.

The chain carries TRBV7-2 and TRBJ2-3, with D perhaps matching TRBD1 (6 bases). The CDR3 has 13 residues. V was clipped by 5 bases and J by 6 bases, with 12 bases between them. The V gene's germline CDR1 is SGHTA and CDR2 FQGNSA. The CDR3 sequence is CASSATGPDTQYF. Written as DNA, the CDR3 is TGTGCCAGCAGCGCAACAGGGCCTGATACGCAGTATTTT.

V gene TRBV5-4 combines with J gene TRBJ2-3; 7 bases match TRBD1. The germline gives CDR1 SGHNT, CDR2 YYREEE (reference sequence). V lost 4 bases to trimming and J lost 3 bases; unmatched junction nucleotides: 5. This CDR3 has 14 residues. The chain's CDR3 is CASSRIQGTDTQYF. CDR3 nucleotide sequence: TGTGCCAGCAGCCGTATACAGGGGACAGATACGCAGTATTTT.